This record looks at one T cell receptor beta chain sequence and its context. The data are from a study of blood T cell repertoires in COVID-19. Study details: Sites across the United States, Italy and Spain contributed samples from acute and convalescent COVID-19.

Generated by immunoSEQ multiplex PCR, the TCRdb table keeps only in-frame clones and is missing some. Among fewer than 95,000 clones, 84% were seen once, and the ten largest hold around 13%. The CDR3 runs to 12 residues. V lost 4 bases to trimming and J lost 2 bases, with 4 bases between them. Looked up from germline, CDR1 is SGHNT and CDR2 is YENEEA. The chain is built from TRBV11-3 and TRBJ2-3; D gene unclear. The source of this sequence is a human donor in a cohort sampled during active COVID-19. The sequenced sample was peripheral blood. As DNA, the CDR3 is TGTGCCAGCAGCTCCCACACAGATACGCAGTATTTT. Amino acid sequence: CASSSHTDTQYF.